This T cell receptor (beta chain) derives from a study of blood T cell repertoires in COVID-19. Overall study context: Some COVID-19 samples were acute and others convalescent; all came from the United States, Italy and Spain. The cDNA or gDNA used as material had been derived from T cells, B-cell-depleted T cells, or PBMCs.

This clone has a handful of counts. Original methodology: Estimation of nucleated cell counts relied on the amplification of reference gene primers. Assay: immunoSEQ multiplex PCR; the TCRdb copy retains only in-frame clones and omits some. V and J calls and clone size are as listed in that table; D and trimming were resolved from the DNA. Of roughly 250,000 clones detected, about 85% appear once; the ten largest clones hold roughly 7.8%. CDR1 is SGHRS and CDR2 is YFSETQ in the germline V gene. The CDR3 runs 14 residues. V lost 0 bases, J lost 5 bases, and 10 bases lay in between. The sequence derives from a man in his 60s who had recovered from COVID-19. The sequenced material came from peripheral blood. The chain has TRBV5-1 and TRBJ2-3; a possible D gene is TRBD2 (5 bases). CDR3 DNA sequence: TGCGCCAGCAGCTTGGTGGCTAGCTTAGATACGCAGTATTTT. It is translated as CASSLVASLDTQYF. The full variable domain, with the rest looked up from reference TRBV5-1 and TRBJ2-3, is KAGVTQTPRYLIKTRGQQVTLSCSPISGHRSVSWYQQTPGQGLQFLFEYFSETQRNKGNFPGRFSGRQFSNSRSEMNVSTLELGDSALYLCASSLVASLDTQYFGPGTRLTVL.